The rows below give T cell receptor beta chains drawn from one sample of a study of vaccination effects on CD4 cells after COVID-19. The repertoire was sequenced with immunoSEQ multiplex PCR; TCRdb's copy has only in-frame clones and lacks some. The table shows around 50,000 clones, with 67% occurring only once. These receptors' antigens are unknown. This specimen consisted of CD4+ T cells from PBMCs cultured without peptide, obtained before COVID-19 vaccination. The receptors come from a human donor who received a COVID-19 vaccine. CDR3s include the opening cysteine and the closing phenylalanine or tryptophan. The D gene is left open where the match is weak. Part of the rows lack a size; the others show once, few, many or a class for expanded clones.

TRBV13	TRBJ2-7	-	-	CASSSTGAGYEQYF	TGTGCCAGCAGCTCTACAGGAGCTGGCTACGAGCAGTACTTC
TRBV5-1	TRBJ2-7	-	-	CASSPGMGQGAYEQYF	TGCGCCAGCAGCCCCGGTATGGGGCAGGGTGCCTACGAGCAGTACTTC
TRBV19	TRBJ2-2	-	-	CASSIVKGIGELFF	TGTGCCAGTAGTATAGTAAAGGGAATCGGGGAGCTGTTTTTT
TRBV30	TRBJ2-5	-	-	CAWSVRLDQDYGETQYF	TGTGCCTGGAGTGTACGACTGGACCAGGACTACGGGGAGACCCAGTACTTC
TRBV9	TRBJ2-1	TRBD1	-	CASSERAGTGYNEQFF	TGTGCCAGCAGCGAGAGAGCCGGGACAGGGTACAATGAGCAGTTCTTC
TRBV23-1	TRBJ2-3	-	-	CASSQEVSGATDTQYF	TGCGCCAGCAGTCAAGAAGTTAGCGGCGCCACAGATACGCAGTATTTT
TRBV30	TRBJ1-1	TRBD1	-	CAWTVYRGRSPEAFF	TGTGCCTGGACCGTATACAGGGGGCGAAGTCCTGAAGCTTTCTTT
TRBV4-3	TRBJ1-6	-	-	CASSQETPGRRGYNSPLHF	TGCGCCAGCAGCCAGGAAACCCCAGGGCGGAGGGGGTATAATTCACCCCTCCACTTT
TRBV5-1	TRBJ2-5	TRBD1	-	CASAPGQWETQYF	TGCGCCAGCGCGCCGGGACAGTGGGAGACCCAGTACTTC
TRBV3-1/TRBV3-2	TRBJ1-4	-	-	CASSPQRRGSEKLFF	TGTGCCAGCAGCCCCCAGAGGAGGGGGAGTGAAAAACTGTTTTTT
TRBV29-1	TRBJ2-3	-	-	CSVEKDYLRDTQYF	TGCAGCGTTGAGAAAGATTATCTTAGAGATACGCAGTATTTT
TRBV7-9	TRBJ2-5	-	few	CASSLVGGAETQYF	TGTGCCAGCAGCTTAGTAGGTGGGGCAGAGACCCAGTACTTC
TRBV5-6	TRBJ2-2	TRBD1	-	CASSLGDRATGELFF	TGTGCCAGCAGCTTGGGGGACAGGGCCACCGGGGAGCTGTTTTTT
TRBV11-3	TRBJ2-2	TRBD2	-	CASSPGRGGELFF	TGTGCCAGCAGCCCAGGGAGGGGCGGGGAGCTGTTTTTT
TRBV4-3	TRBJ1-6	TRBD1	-	CASSQGTGVSSYNSPLHF	TGCGCCAGCAGCCAGGGGACAGGGGTGAGCTCCTATAATTCACCCCTCCACTTT
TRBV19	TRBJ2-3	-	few	CASSIGGASPWDTQYF	TGTGCCAGTAGTATTGGGGGCGCGTCCCCGTGGGATACGCAGTATTTT
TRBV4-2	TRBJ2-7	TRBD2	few	CASSQDLAAYEQYF	TGTGCCAGCAGCCAAGATCTAGCGGCCTACGAGCAGTACTTC
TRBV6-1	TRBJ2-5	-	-	CASSEGREGTQYF	TGTGCCAGCAGTGAGGGCAGGGAAGGAACCCAGTACTTC
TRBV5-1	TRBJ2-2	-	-	CASSLGPAGGELFF	TGCGCCAGCAGCTTGGGACCCGCGGGCGGGGAGCTGTTTTTT
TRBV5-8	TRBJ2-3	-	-	CASSFRQSTDTQYF	TGTGCCAGCAGCTTCAGACAGAGCACAGATACGCAGTATTTT
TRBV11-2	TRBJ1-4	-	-	CASSSGAGSNEKLFF	TGTGCCAGCAGCTCGGGCGCAGGGTCCAATGAAAAACTGTTTTTT
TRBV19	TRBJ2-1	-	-	CASSIGLENEQFF	TGTGCCAGTAGTATAGGCCTAGAGAATGAGCAGTTCTTC
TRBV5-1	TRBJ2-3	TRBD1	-	CASSPGQPADTQYF	TGCGCCAGCAGCCCGGGACAGCCGGCAGATACGCAGTATTTT
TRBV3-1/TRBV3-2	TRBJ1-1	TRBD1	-	CASSQEDGQGSTEAFF	TGTGCCAGCAGCCAAGAAGACGGACAGGGGAGCACTGAAGCTTTCTTT
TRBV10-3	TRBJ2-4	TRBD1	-	CAISEGQGAAKNIQYF	TGTGCCATCAGTGAGGGACAGGGGGCTGCCAAAAACATTCAGTACTTC
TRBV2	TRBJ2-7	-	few	CASSFANSYEQYF	TGTGCCAGCAGCTTCGCAAACTCCTACGAGCAGTACTTC
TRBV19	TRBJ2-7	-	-	CASSQGASYEQYF	TGTGCCAGTAGTCAAGGGGCTTCCTACGAGCAGTACTTC
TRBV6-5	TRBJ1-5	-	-	CASSYQRRPQHF	TGTGCCAGCAGTTACCAAAGGAGGCCCCAGCATTTT
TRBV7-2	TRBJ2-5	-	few	CASSFGGAQETQYF	TGTGCCAGCAGCTTCGGCGGGGCCCAAGAGACCCAGTACTTC
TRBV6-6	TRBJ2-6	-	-	CASSPFDSARGANVLTF	TGTGCCAGCAGTCCTTTCGACTCCGCCAGGGGGGCCAACGTCCTGACTTTC
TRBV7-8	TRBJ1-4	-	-	CASSLAGPRGEKLFF	TGTGCCAGCAGCTTAGCAGGGCCAAGGGGTGAAAAACTGTTTTTT
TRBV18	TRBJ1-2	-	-	CASSYDRDGTYGYTF	TGTGCCAGCTCATACGACCGGGACGGAACCTATGGCTACACCTTC
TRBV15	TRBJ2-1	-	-	CATRGTYNEQFF	TGTGCCACCAGAGGGACTTACAATGAGCAGTTCTTC
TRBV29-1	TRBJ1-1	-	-	CSVSREIEAFF	TGCAGCGTTTCTCGGGAGATTGAAGCTTTCTTT
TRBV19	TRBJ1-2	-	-	CASSMLGGRQPFLYGYTF	TGTGCCAGTAGTATGCTGGGGGGGAGACAGCCATTCCTCTATGGCTACACCTTC
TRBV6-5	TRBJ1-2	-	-	CASSYSYSIGGGYTF	TGTGCCAGCAGTTACTCTTACTCCATAGGGGGGGGCTACACCTTC
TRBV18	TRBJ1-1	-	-	CASSPWEGMGSEAFF	TGTGCCAGCTCACCCTGGGAAGGGATGGGGTCTGAAGCTTTCTTT
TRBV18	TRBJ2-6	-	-	CASSPSQVGANVLTF	TGTGCCAGCTCACCCTCTCAGGTGGGGGCCAACGTCCTGACTTTC
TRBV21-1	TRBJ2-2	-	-	CASILTPHTGELFF	TGTGCCAGCATCTTGACGCCGCACACCGGGGAGCTGTTTTTT
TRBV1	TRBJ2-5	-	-	CTSNRAAGSETQYF	TGCACCAGCAACCGGGCAGCGGGGTCAGAGACCCAGTACTTC
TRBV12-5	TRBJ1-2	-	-	CASGLLPLQVKNGYTF	TGTGCTAGTGGTTTGTTACCGTTACAGGTGAAGAATGGCTACACCTTC